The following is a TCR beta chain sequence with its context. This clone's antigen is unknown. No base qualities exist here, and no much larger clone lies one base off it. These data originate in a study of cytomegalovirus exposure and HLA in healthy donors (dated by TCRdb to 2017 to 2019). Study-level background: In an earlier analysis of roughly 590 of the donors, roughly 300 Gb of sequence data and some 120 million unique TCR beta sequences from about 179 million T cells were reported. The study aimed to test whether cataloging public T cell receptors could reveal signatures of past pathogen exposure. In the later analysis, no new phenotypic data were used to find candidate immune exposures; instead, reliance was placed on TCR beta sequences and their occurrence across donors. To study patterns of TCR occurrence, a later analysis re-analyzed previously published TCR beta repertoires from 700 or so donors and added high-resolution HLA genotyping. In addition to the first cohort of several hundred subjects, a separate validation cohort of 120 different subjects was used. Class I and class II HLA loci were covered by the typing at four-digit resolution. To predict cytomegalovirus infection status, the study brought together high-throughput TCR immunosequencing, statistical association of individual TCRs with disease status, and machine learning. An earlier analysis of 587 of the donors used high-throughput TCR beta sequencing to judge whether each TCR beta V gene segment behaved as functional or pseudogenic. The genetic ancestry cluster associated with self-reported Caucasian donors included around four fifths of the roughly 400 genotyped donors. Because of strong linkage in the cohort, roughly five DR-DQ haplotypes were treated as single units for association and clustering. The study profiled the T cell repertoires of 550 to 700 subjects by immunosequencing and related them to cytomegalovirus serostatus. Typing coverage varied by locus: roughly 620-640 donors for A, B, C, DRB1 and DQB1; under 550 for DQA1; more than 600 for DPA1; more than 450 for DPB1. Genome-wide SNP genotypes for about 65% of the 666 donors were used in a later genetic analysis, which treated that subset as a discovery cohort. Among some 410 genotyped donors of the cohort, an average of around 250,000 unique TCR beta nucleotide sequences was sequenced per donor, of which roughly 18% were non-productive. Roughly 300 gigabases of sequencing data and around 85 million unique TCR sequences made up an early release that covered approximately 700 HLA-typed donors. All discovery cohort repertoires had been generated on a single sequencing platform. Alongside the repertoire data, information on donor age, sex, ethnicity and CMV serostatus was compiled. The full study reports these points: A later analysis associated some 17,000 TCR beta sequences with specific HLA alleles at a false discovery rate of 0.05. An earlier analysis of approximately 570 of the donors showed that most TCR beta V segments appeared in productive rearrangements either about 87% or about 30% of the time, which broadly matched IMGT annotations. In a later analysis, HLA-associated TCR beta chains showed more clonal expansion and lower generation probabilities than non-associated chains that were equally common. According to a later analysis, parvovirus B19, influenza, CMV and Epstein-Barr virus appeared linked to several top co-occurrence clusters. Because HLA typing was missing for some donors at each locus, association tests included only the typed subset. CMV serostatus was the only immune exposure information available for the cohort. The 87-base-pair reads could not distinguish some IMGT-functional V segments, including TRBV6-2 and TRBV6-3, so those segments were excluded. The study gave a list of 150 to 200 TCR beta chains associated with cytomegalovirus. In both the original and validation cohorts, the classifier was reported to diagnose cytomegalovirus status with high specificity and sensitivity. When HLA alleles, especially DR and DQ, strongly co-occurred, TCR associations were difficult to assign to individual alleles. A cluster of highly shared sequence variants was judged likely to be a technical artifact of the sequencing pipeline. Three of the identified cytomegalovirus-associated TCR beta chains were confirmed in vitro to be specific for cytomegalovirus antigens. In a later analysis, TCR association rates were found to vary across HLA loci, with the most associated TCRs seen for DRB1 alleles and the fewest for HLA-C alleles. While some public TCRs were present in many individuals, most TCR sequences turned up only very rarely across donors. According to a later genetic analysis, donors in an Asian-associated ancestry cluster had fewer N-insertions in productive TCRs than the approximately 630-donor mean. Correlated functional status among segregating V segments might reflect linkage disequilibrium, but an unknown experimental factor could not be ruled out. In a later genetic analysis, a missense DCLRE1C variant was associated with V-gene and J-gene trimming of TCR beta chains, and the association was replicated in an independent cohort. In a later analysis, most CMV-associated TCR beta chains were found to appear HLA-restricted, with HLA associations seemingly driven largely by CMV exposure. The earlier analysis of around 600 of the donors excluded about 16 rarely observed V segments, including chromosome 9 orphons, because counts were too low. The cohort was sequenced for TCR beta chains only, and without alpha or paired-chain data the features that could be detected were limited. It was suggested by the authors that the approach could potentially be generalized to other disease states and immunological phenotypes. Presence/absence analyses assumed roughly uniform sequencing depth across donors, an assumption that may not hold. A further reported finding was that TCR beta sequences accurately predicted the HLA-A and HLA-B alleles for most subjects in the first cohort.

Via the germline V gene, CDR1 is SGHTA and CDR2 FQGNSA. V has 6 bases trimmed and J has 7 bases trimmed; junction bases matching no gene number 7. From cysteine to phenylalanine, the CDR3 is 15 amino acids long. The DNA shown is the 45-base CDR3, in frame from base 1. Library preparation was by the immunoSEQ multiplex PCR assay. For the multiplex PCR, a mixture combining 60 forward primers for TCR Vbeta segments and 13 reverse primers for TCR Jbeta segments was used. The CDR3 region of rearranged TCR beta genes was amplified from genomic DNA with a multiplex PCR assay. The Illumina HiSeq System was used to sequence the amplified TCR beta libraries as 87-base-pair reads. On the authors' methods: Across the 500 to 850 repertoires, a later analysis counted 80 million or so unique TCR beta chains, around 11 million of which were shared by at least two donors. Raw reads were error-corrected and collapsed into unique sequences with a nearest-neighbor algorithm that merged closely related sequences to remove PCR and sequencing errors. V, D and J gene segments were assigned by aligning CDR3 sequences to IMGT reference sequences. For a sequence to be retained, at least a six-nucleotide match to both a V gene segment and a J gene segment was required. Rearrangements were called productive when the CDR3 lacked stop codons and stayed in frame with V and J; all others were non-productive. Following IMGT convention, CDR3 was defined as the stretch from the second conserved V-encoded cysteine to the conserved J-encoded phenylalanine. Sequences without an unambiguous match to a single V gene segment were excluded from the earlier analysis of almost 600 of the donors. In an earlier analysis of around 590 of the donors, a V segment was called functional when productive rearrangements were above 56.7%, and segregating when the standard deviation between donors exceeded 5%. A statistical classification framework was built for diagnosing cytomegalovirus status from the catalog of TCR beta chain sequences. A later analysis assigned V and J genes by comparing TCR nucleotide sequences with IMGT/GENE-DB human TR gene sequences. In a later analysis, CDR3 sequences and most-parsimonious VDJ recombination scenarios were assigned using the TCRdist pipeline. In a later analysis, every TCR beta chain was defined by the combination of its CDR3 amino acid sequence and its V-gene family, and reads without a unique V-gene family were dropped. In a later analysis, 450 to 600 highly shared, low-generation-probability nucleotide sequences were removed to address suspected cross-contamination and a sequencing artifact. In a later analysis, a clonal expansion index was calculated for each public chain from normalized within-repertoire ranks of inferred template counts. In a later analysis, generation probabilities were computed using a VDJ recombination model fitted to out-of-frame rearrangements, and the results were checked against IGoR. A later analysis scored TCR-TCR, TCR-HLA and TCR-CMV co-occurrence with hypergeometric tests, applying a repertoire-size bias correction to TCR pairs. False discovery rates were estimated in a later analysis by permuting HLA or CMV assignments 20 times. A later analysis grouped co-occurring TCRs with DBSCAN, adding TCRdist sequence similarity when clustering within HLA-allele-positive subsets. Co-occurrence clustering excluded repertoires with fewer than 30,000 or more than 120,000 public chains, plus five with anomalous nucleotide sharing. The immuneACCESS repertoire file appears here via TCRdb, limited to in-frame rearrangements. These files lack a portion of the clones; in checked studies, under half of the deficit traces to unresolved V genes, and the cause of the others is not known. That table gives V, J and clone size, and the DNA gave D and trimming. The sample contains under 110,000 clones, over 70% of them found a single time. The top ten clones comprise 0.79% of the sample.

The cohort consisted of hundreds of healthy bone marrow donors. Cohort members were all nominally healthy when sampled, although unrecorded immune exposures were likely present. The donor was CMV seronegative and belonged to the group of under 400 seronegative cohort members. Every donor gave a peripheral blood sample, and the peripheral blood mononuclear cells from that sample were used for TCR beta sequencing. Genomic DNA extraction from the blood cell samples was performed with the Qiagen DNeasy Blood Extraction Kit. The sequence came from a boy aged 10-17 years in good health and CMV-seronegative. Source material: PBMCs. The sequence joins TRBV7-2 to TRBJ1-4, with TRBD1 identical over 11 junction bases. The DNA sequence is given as TGTGCCAGCAGACGTACCGGGACAGGGGGTGAAAAACTGTTTTTT. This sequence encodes CASRRTGTGGEKLFF.